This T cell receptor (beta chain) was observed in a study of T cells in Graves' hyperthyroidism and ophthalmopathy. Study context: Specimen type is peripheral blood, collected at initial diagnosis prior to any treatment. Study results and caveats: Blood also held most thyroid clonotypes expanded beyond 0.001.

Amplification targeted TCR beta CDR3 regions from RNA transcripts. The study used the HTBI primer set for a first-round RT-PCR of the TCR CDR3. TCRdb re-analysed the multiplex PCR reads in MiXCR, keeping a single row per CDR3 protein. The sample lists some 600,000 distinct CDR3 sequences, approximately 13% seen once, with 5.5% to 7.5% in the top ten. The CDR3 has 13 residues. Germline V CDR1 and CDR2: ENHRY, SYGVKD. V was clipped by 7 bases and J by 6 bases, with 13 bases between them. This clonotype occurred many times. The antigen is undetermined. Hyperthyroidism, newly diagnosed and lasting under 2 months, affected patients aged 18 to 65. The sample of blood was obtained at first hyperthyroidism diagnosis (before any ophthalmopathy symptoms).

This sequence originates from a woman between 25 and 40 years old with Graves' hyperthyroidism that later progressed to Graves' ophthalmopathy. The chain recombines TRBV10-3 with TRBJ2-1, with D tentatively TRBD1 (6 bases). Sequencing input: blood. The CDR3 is CAITSDRSNEQFF. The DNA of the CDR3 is TGTGCCATCACCTCAGACAGGAGCAATGAGCAGTTCTTC.